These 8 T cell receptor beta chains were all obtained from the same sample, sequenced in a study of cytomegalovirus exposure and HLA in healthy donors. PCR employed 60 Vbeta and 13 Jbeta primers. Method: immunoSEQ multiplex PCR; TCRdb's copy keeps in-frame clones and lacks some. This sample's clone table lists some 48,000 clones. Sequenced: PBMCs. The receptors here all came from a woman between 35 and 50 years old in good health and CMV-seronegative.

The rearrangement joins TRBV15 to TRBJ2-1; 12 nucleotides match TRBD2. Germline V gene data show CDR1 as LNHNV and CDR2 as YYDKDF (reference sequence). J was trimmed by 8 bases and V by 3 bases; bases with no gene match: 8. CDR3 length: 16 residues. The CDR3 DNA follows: TGTGCCACCAGCAGGGCTCTAGCGGGAGGGCCCCATGAGCAGTTCTTC. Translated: CATSRALAGGPHEQFF.

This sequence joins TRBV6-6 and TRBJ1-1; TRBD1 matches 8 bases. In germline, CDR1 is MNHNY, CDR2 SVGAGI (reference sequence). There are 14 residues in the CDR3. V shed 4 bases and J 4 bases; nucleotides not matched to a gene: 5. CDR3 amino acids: CASSWTGQGTEAFF. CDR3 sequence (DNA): TGTGCCAGCAGTTGGACAGGGCAGGGCACTGAAGCTTTCTTT.

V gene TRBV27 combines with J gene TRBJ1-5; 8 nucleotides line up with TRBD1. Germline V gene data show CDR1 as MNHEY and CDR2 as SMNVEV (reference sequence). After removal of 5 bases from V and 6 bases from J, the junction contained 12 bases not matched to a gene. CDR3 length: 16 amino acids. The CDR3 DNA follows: TGTGCCAGCAGTCCCCTAGGACAGGGAAGAAGTCAGCCCCAGCATTTT. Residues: CASSPLGQGRSQPQHF.

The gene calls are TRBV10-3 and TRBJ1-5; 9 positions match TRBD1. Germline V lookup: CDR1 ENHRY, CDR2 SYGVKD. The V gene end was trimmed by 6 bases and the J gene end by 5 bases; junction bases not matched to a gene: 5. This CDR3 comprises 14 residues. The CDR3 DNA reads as TGTGCCATCAGGGGGGACAGGGACGATCAGCCCCAGCATTTT. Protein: CAIRGDRDDQPQHF.

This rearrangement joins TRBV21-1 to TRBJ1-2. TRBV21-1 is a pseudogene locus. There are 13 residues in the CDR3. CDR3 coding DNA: TGTGCCAGCAGCAAGACGGAGAACTATGGCTACACCTTC. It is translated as CASSKTENYGYTF.

The CDR3 spells CASSFSGRFKDTQYF. CDR3 coding DNA: TGCGCCAGCAGCTTCAGCGGGAGGTTTAAAGATACGCAGTATTTT. This chain connects TRBV5-1 to TRBJ2-3; TRBD2 matches 9 bases. The J segment lost 5 bases and the V segment lost 2 bases, leaving 6 bases of the junction unmatched. The CDR3 length is 15 residues. CDR1 is SGHRS, CDR2 YFSETQ, per germline.

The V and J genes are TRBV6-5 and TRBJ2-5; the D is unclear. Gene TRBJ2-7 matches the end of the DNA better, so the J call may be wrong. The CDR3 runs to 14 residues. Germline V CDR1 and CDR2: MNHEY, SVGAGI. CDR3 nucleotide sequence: TGTGCCAGCAGTTACGCTCTCACGCACTACGAGCAGTACTTC. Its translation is CASSYALTHYEQYF.

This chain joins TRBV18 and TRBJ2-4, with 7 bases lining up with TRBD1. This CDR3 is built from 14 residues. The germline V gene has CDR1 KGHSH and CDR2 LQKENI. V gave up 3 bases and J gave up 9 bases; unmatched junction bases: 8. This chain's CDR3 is CASSPPTGVGIQYF. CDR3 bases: TGTGCCAGCTCACCTCCTACAGGGGTGGGCATTCAGTACTTC.